The 31 T cell receptor beta chains in this list originate from one sample, sequenced in a study of T cells of healthy individuals. TCRdb reprocessed the 5' RACE reads via MiXCR and lists one record per CDR3 protein. The sample consists of approximately 52,000 distinct CDR3 sequences, 14% to 15% of them appearing once. The receptors here all came from a human donor in good health.

The chain links TRBV7-2 to TRBJ2-5; the D is unclear. Germline V CDR1 and CDR2: SGHTA, FQGNSA. V lost 1 base and J lost 2, with 11 bases in between. The CDR3 sequence is 15 residues long. The CDR3 here is CASSLEPRFQETQYF. The DNA of the CDR3 is TGTGCCAGCAGCTTAGAGCCCCGCTTTCAAGAGACCCAGTACTTC. The full variable domain, completed using reference TRBV7-2 and TRBJ2-5, is GAGVSQSPSNKVTEKGKDVELRCDPISGHTALYWYRQSLGQGLEFLIYFQGNSAPDKSGLPSDRFSAERTGGSVSTLTIQRTQQEDSAVYLCASSLEPRFQETQYFGPGTRLLVL.

This clonotype occurred a few times. The genes are TRBV7-6 and TRBJ2-5, with D perhaps being TRBD1 or TRBD2 (5 bases each). This CDR3 has 14 residues. CDR1 SGHVS and CDR2 FNYEAQ come from the germline V gene. The germline V and J ends were trimmed by 2 bases and 5 bases, with 12 bases remaining between them. CDR3 residues: CASSLNRGGETQYF. CDR3 nucleotide sequence: TGTGCCAGCAGCTTAAACCGGGGCGGGGAGACCCAGTACTTC.

The rearrangement uses TRBV9 and TRBJ1-1; 7 bases map to TRBD1. The germline gives CDR1 SGDLS, CDR2 YYNGEE. The CDR3 has 18 amino acids. The V and J ends lost 0 bases and 3 bases, in that order; junction bases with no gene match: 14. In DNA form, the CDR3 reads TGTGCCAGCAGCGTAGCTACGGAGGGGGCGCAGTGGGACACTGAAGCTTTCTTT. Protein: CASSVATEGAQWDTEAFF. Full variable domain (missing parts from reference TRBV9 and TRBJ1-1): DSGVTQTPKHLITATGQRVTLRCSPRSGDLSVYWYQQSLDQGLQFLIQYYNGEERAKGNILERFSAQQFPDLHSELNLSSLELGDSALYFCASSVATEGAQWDTEAFFGQGTRLTVV.

In this sample, this clonotype turned up a few times. The chain employs TRBV5-4 and TRBJ1-1; D is ambiguous. The CDR3 has 13 amino acids. Trimming pared 0 bases from V and 7 bases from J, leaving 10 bases between. Looked up from germline, CDR1 is SGHNT and CDR2 is YYREEE (reference sequence). CDR3 sequence reads: CASSLVWGDEAFF. CDR3 coding DNA: TGTGCCAGCAGCTTGGTCTGGGGAGATGAAGCTTTCTTT. Full variable domain (remainder filled in from reference TRBV5-4 and TRBJ1-1): ETGVTQSPTHLIKTRGQQVTLRCSSQSGHNTVSWYQQALGQGPQFIFQYYREEENGRGNFPPRFSGLQFPNYSSELNVNALELDDSALYLCASSLVWGDEAFFGQGTRLTVV.

This chain joins TRBV11-2 and TRBJ1-1; a weak D match, TRBD1 (5 bases). The CDR3 consists of 15 residues. Trimming left V 4 bases short and J 3 bases short, with 15 bases between. CDR1 and CDR2 (germline): SGHAT, FQNNGV. The CDR3 DNA reads TGTGCCAGCAGCTCCACGAGGCAGGGCTACACTGAAGCTTTCTTT. Residues: CASSSTRQGYTEAFF.

This clonotype was detected ten times or more. The chain carries TRBV12-3 or TRBV12-4 and TRBJ2-7; 7 bases map to TRBD1. This CDR3 spans 13 amino acids. V lost 8 bases and J lost 0; bases outside the gene matches: 4. The CDR3 bases are TGTGCCAGCGGCCGGGACAGCTCCTACGAGCAGTACTTC. Its translation is CASGRDSSYEQYF.

This clonotype was seen repeatedly, ten times or more. This chain links TRBV6-5 with TRBJ1-6, with D unresolved. CDR3 length: 14 amino acids. V gave up 4 bases and J gave up 8 bases, with 12 bases separating them. Germline V gives CDR1 MNHEY, CDR2 SVGAGI. The CDR3 protein is CASSSPSTDSPLHF. The CDR3, as DNA: TGTGCCAGCAGTTCCCCGAGCACGGATTCACCCCTCCACTTT.

This clonotype was recorded at least ten times. The chain employs TRBV7-2 and TRBJ2-7; the match to TRBD2 covers 10 bases. Germline-derived CDR1 and CDR2 are SGHTA and FQGNSA. The CDR3 loop spans 14 amino acids. V shed 5 bases, J shed 4 bases, and the junction held 5 bases outside the gene matches. In DNA form, the CDR3 reads TGTGCCAGCAGCCCCGGGACTAGCGTATACGAGCAGTACTTC. Its protein is CASSPGTSVYEQYF.

The chain links TRBV7-1 to TRBJ1-1, with a tentative D call TRBD1 (5 bases). TRBV7-1 is identified as an open reading frame with a role that is uncertain. V dropped 5 bases and J dropped 11 bases, with 18 bases sitting between them. CDR3 length: 13 amino acids. The CDR3 loop reads CASSISRDHSAFF. Written as DNA, the CDR3 is TGTGCCAGCAGCATCAGCAGGGATCACTCTGCTTTCTTT.

This clonotype occurred many times. The chain employs TRBV6-5 and TRBJ2-5, with D possibly matching TRBD2 (5 bases). The germline CDR1 and CDR2 sequences are MNHEY and SVGAGI. The CDR3 covers 13 residues. Trimming took off 1 base at V and 4 bases at J, with 7 bases between the two ends. The CDR3 loop is CASSYLSGETQYF. The CDR3 coding sequence is TGTGCCAGCAGTTACTTGAGCGGAGAGACCCAGTACTTC.

V usage is TRBV19 and J usage is TRBJ2-3; 7 positions match TRBD1. In germline, CDR1 is LNHDA, CDR2 SQIVND (reference sequence). CDR3 length: 18 amino acids. J lost 1 base, V lost 1 base, and 11 bases had no gene match. CDR3 nucleotides: TGTGCCAGTAGTATAGGGCAAAGTCCCGGGACAGGCACAGATACGCAGTATTTT. Residues: CASSIGQSPGTGTDTQYF.

This chain connects TRBV2 to TRBJ2-2, with D perhaps matching TRBD1 (6 bases). The CDR3 is 13 amino acids. CDR1 is SNHLY and CDR2 is FYNNEI in the germline V gene. The V end was cut by 7 bases, the J end by 1 base, with 7 bases between. The DNA of the CDR3 is TGTGCCAGCACGGACAGGAACACCGGGGAGCTGTTTTTT. It yields the protein CASTDRNTGELFF.

As for this clonotype: A much larger clone is a single base away; this may be a read error. V gene TRBV9 combines with J gene TRBJ1-4, with 10 bases aligning to TRBD1. Germline V gene lookup returns CDR1 SGDLS and CDR2 YYNGEE. V dropped 4 bases and J dropped 6; count of bases not matched to a gene: 3. This CDR3 has 14 residues. The CDR3 sequence: CASSTGQGDEKLFF. The CDR3 DNA reads TGTGCCAGCAGCACAGGACAGGGGGATGAAAAACTGTTTTTT. Full variable domain (missing parts from reference TRBV9 and TRBJ1-4): DSGVTQTPKHLITATGQRVTLRCSPRSGDLSVYWYQQSLDQGLQFLIQYYNGEERAKGNILERFSAQQFPDLHSELNLSSLELGDSALYFCASSTGQGDEKLFFGSGTQLSVL.

This clonotype was found many times. CDR3 nucleotides: TGCAGCGCTGGGCAGGGTCCCAACGAGCAGTACTTC. This encodes CSAGQGPNEQYF. The chain uses TRBV29-1 and TRBJ2-7; D perhaps matches TRBD1 (5 bases). Looked up from germline, CDR1 is SQVTM and CDR2 is ANQGSEA. Trimming pared 7 bases from V and 5 bases from J, leaving 15 bases between. The CDR3 has 12 amino acids.

The rearrangement joins TRBV9 to TRBJ2-4; weak D call: TRBD1 (5 bases). The CDR3 covers 13 residues. Germline V gives CDR1 SGDLS, CDR2 YYNGEE. The ends were cut back, 4 bases at V and 5 bases at J, with 10 bases in the middle. The CDR3 sequence: CASSSLGENIQYF. The CDR3 region has the DNA TGTGCCAGCAGCAGTTTAGGGGAAAACATTCAGTACTTC. Looking up the rest from reference TRBV9 and TRBJ2-4 gives the full variable domain: DSGVTQTPKHLITATGQRVTLRCSPRSGDLSVYWYQQSLDQGLQFLIQYYNGEERAKGNILERFSAQQFPDLHSELNLSSLELGDSALYFCASSSLGENIQYFGAGTRLSVL.

J is TRBJ2-1 and V is TRBV25-1; a weak D match, TRBD2 (7 bases). Germline CDR1 reads MGHDK; CDR2 reads SYGVNS. Trimming stripped 3 bases from V and 13 bases from J, with 31 bases between. The CDR3 is 18 amino acids. The CDR3 region is CASSDETHREREGGHQFF. The CDR3, as DNA: TGTGCCAGCAGTGATGAAACCCACCGGGAGAGAGAGGGGGGGCACCAGTTCTTC.

CDR3 sequence (DNA): TGTGCCAGCACCCGAGCGACAGGGGGCTTTAGCAATCAGCCCCAGCATTTT. This gives the protein CASTRATGGFSNQPQHF. The chain links TRBV28 to TRBJ1-5, with TRBD1 matching 10 bases. Trimming at V came to 7 bases and at J to 0 bases, leaving 9 bases not matched to a gene. Looked up from germline, CDR1 is MDHEN and CDR2 is SYDVKM. The CDR3 spans 17 residues. Supplemented by reference TRBV28 and TRBJ1-5, the full variable domain reads DVKVTQSSRYLVKRTGEKVFLECVQDMDHENMFWYRQDPGLGLRLIYFSYDVKMKEKGDIPEGYSVSREKKERFSLILESASTNQTSMYLCASTRATGGFSNQPQHFGDGTRLSIL.

In this sample, this clonotype turned up many times. This rearrangement joins TRBV4-3 to TRBJ1-1; possible D gene TRBD1, 6 bases. The V end lost 0 bases, the J end lost 7 bases, and 15 bases lay between the germline ends. The germline V gene has CDR1 LGHNA and CDR2 YSLEER. The CDR3 spans 15 residues. In nucleotides, the CDR3 is TGCGCCAGCAGCCAAGAAAGGGGGGCAAGGGTTGAAGCTTTCTTT. This sequence encodes CASSQERGARVEAFF.

V usage is TRBV28 and J usage is TRBJ1-1; TRBD1 matches 7 bases. The junction had 18 bases not matched to a gene; V was cut back by 6 bases and J by 2 bases. Germline CDR1 is MDHEN and CDR2 is SYDVKM. The CDR3 extends over 18 amino acids. The CDR3 protein is CASRAHRGRGSLNTEAFF. CDR3 bases: TGTGCCAGCAGGGCCCACAGGGGAAGAGGCTCGCTAAACACTGAAGCTTTCTTT.

This clonotype was seen ten or more times. The gene calls are TRBV20-1 and TRBJ2-5, with D unresolved. CDR1 DFQATT and CDR2 SNEGSKA come from the germline V gene (reference sequence). The CDR3 has 11 amino acids. Trimming cost V 7 bases and J 1 base, with 7 bases left between them. CDR3 DNA sequence: TGCAGTGTGACGGCCCAAGAGACCCAGTACTTC. Its protein product is CSVTAQETQYF.

This clonotype was counted ten times or more. The rearrangement links TRBV27 to TRBJ1-1; 8 bases fit TRBD1. There are 13 residues in the CDR3. Trimming took 4 bases from V and 4 from J; bases not matched to a gene: 2. CDR1 MNHEY and CDR2 SMNVEV come from the germline V gene (reference sequence). The CDR3 DNA follows: TGTGCCAGCAGTTGGACAGGGTCCACTGAAGCTTTCTTT. It codes for CASSWTGSTEAFF.

There are many counts of this clonotype. The chain joins TRBV6-6 to TRBJ1-1, with unresolved D. In germline, CDR1 is MNHNY, CDR2 SVGAGI (reference sequence). Trimming shortened V by 4 bases and J by 7 bases, and 7 bases separated the two germline ends. CDR3 length: 11 amino acids. In DNA, the CDR3 is TGTGCCAGCAGTTCAGTCAGTGAAGCTTTCTTT. Translating it yields CASSSVSEAFF.

This clonotype was seen repeatedly, ten times or more. This chain joins TRBV10-3 and TRBJ2-2, with D perhaps matching TRBD1 or TRBD2 (6 bases each). CDR3 length equals 14 residues. The V gene's germline CDR1 is ENHRY and CDR2 SYGVKD. The V gene lost 4 bases and the J gene lost 5 bases, with 11 bases spanning the gap. The CDR3 is CAISAGAPTGELFF. CDR3 coding DNA: TGTGCCATCAGTGCGGGGGCTCCAACCGGGGAGCTGTTTTTT.

This chain connects TRBV6-2 or TRBV6-3 to TRBJ2-3, with D perhaps TRBD1 or TRBD2 (6 bases each). The CDR3 is 18 amino acids. Germline CDR1 and CDR2: MNHEY and SVGEGT. Trimming took off 0 bases at V and 4 bases at J, with 20 bases between the two ends. The CDR3 loop is CASSYSRRSGAEADTQYF. In DNA form, the CDR3 reads TGTGCCAGCAGTTACTCGAGACGATCGGGGGCCGAGGCAGATACGCAGTATTTT.

In this sample, this clonotype turned up many times. This chain uses TRBV20-1 with TRBJ1-5; the D is unclear. V lost 5 bases, J lost 4 bases, and 9 bases lay in between. The germline V gene has CDR1 DFQATT and CDR2 SNEGSKA (reference sequence). The CDR3 length is 12 residues. CDR3 amino acids: CSAGRINQPQHF. In DNA, the CDR3 is TGCAGTGCTGGCCGGATTAATCAGCCCCAGCATTTT.

In its sample, this clonotype was seen many times. The chain links TRBV7-2 to TRBJ1-2, with 11 bases that match TRBD1. V gave up 1 base and J gave up 6 bases; unmatched junction bases: 4. Germline loops: CDR1 SGHTA, CDR2 FQGNSA. There are 15 residues in the CDR3. Here the CDR3 reads CASSLVGQGVDGYTF. The CDR3 coding sequence is TGTGCCAGCAGCTTAGTGGGACAGGGGGTAGATGGCTACACCTTC.

J is TRBJ2-2 and V is TRBV7-2, with D perhaps matching TRBD2 (5 bases). The CDR3 is 15 amino acids. Germline assignment: CDR1 SGHTA and CDR2 FQGNSA. Trimming pared 2 bases from V and 0 bases from J, leaving 7 bases between. The CDR3 sequence: CASSLTGANTGELFF. CDR3 coding DNA: TGTGCCAGCAGCTTAACCGGGGCGAACACCGGGGAGCTGTTTTTT.

A note on this clonotype: A much more abundant neighbour one base away suggests this may be a read error. This sequence joins TRBV5-6 and TRBJ2-2; 7 nucleotides agree with TRBD2. This CDR3 is built from 18 residues. Germline CDR1 reads SGHDT; CDR2 reads YYEEEE. With 0 bases clipped from V and 0 bases from J, the junction kept 8 bases outside the gene matches. CDR3 bases: TGTGCCAGCAGCTTGGGACAAGCGGGGTCGGCGAACACCGGGGAGCTGTTTTTT. It translates to CASSLGQAGSANTGELFF.

This clonotype was observed many times. This sequence joins TRBV20-1 and TRBJ2-1; TRBD2 is a possible D gene (6 bases). V shed 5 bases and J shed 14 bases, with 16 bases lying between them. Germline lookup yields CDR1 DFQATT and CDR2 SNEGSKA (reference sequence). The CDR3 loop spans 11 amino acids. CDR3 nucleotides: TGCAGTGCTCCCGTCCGACTAGGGGAGTTCTTC. Protein sequence: CSAPVRLGEFF.

This clonotype was seen a handful of times. V is TRBV4-3 and J is TRBJ2-1; unclear D gene. The CDR3 has 13 residues. Germline V CDR1 and CDR2: LGHNA, YSLEER. V was clipped by 0 bases and J by 8 bases, with 8 bases between them. CDR3 sequence: CASSQEVFDEQFF. The CDR3 DNA sequence: TGCGCCAGCAGCCAAGAAGTGTTCGATGAGCAGTTCTTC.

The table lists this clonotype with many counts. J is TRBJ1-6 and V is TRBV5-1, with 7 nucleotides matching TRBD1. CDR3 length: 14 residues. V shed 4 bases, J shed 8 bases, and the junction held 6 bases outside the gene matches. The germline V gene has CDR1 SGHRS and CDR2 YFSETQ. CDR3 in amino acids: CASSLGQDYSPLHF. The CDR3 coding sequence is TGCGCCAGCAGCCTTGGACAGGACTATTCACCCCTCCACTTT.